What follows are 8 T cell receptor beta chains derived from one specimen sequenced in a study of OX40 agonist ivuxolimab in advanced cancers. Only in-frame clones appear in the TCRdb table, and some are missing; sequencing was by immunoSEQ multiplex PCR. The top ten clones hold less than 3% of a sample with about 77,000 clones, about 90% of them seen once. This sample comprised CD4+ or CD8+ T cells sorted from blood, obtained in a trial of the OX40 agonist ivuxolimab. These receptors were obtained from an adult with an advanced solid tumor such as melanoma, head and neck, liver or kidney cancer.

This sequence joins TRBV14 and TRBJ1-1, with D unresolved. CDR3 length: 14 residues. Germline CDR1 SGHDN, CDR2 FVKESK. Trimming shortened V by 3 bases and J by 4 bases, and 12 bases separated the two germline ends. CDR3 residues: CASSQSRGGTEAFF. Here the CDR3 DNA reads TGTGCCAGCAGCCAGTCCCGGGGTGGCACTGAAGCTTTCTTT.

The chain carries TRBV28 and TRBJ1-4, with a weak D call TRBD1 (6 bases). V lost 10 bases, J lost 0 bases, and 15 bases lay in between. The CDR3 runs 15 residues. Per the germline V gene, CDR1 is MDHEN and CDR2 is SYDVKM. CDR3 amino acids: CAIQTGPATNEKLFF. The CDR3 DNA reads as TGTGCCATCCAGACAGGACCTGCAACTAATGAAAAACTGTTTTTT.

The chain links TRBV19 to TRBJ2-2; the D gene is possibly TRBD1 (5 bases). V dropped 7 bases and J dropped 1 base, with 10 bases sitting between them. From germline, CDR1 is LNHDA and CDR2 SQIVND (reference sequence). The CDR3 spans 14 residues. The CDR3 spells CASTWGRNTGELFF. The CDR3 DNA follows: TGTGCCAGTACATGGGGCAGGAACACCGGGGAGCTGTTTTTT.

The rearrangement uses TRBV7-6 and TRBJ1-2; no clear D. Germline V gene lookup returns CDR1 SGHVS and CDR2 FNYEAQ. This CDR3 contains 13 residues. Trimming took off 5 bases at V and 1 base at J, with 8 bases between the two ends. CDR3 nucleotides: TGTGCCAGCAGCCGGGGTTTTAACTATGGCTACACCTTC. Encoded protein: CASSRGFNYGYTF.

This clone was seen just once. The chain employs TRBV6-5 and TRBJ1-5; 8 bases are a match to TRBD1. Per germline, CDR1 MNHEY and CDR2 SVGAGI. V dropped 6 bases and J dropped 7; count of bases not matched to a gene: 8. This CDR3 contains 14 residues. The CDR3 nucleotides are TGTGCCAGCAGGTCAGGGGGCGCCGGACAGCCCCAGCATTTT. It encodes CASRSGGAGQPQHF.

The CDR3 DNA is TGTGCCAGCAGTTCGAGGGGAGAGAGCACTGAAGCTTTCTTT. As protein: CASSSRGESTEAFF. The rearrangement uses TRBV28 and TRBJ1-1, with D perhaps TRBD1 (5 bases). Trimming took off 4 bases at V and 4 bases at J, with 13 bases between the two ends. CDR3 size: 14 residues. Germline lookup yields CDR1 MDHEN and CDR2 SYDVKM.

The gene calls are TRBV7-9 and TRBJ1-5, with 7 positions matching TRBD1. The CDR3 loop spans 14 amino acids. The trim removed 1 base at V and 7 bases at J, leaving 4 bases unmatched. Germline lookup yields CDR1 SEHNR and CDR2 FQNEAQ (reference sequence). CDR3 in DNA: TGTGCCAGCAGCTTAGGCCCAGGGGGACAGCCCCAGCATTTT. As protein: CASSLGPGGQPQHF. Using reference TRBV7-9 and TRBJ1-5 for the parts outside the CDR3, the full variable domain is DTGVSQNPRHKITKRGQNVTFRCDPISEHNRLYWYRQTLGQGPEFLTYFQNEAQLEKSRLLSDRFSAERPKGSFSTLEIQRTEQGDSAMYLCASSLGPGGQPQHFGDGTRLSIL.

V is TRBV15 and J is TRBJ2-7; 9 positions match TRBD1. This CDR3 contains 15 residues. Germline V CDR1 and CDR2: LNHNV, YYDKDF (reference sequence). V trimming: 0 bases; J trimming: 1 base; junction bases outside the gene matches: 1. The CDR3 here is CATSRETGGSYEQYF. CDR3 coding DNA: TGTGCCACCAGCAGAGAGACAGGGGGATCCTACGAGCAGTACTTC.